This TCR beta chain is drawn from a study of shared clonotypes between healthy human individuals. Deep was the level at which the assay was run. The method was immunoSEQ multiplex PCR; TCRdb's version includes in-frame clones alone and lacks a portion of them. The data hold hundreds of thousands of clones, with almost 97% observed a single time. On this clone itself: The target antigen is unknown.

Study-wide results and caveats: With several donors compared, 4.5% to 6.5% of naive CD4 clonotypes were shared. Among donors, the sharing of clonotypes was expected to be influenced by sequencing depth.

CDR1 and CDR2 from the germline V gene are MDHEN and SYDVKM. The germline V and J ends were trimmed by 6 bases and 8 bases, with 13 bases remaining between them. The CDR3 is 13 residues long. Sample: naive CD4+ T cells sorted from blood. Described subset: CD45RA+ positively selected. The clonotype comes from a woman aged 30 to 39 in good health. The rearrangement joins TRBV28 to TRBJ1-4; no firm D call. CDR3 residues: CASRSWGGEKLFF. CDR3 DNA: TGTGCCAGCAGATCTTGGGGTGGAGAAAAACTGTTTTTT.